A selection of T cell receptor beta chains follows, all from one sample in a study of immune heterogeneity within non-small cell lung tumors. A single record per CDR3 protein comes from TCRdb applying MiXCR to the multiplex PCR reads. The repertoire includes some 12,000 distinct CDR3 sequences, 25% to 30% of them detected once, and approximately 13% sits in the top ten. Sequenced sample: lung tumor tissue. The receptors were gathered from a man aged 50 to 60 with non-small cell lung cancer. Both conserved end residues are part of each CDR3. The D gene is left open where the match is weak. Only part of the rows carry a size: once, few, many, or a class if the clone is expanded.

clone_size | cdr3_length | j_call | d_call | v_call | cdr3_aa | cdr3_nt
medium-sized | 13 | TRBJ2-1 | - | TRBV3-1 | CASSQGAHNEQFF | TGTGCCAGCAGCCAGGGGGCCCACAATGAGCAGTTCTTC
many | 16 | TRBJ2-3 | TRBD2 | TRBV19 | CASSFTGTSGPDTQYF | TGTGCCAGTAGTTTTACCGGGACTAGCGGGCCAGATACGCAGTATTTT
many | 15 | TRBJ1-1 | TRBD1 | TRBV6-1 | CASSEPTGGNTEAFF | TGTGCCAGCAGTGAACCCACAGGGGGGAACACTGAAGCTTTCTTT
medium-sized | 13 | TRBJ2-7 | TRBD2 | TRBV20-1 | CSAQRGKGYEQYF | TGCAGTGCTCAGCGGGGCAAAGGGTACGAGCAGTACTTC
medium-sized | 14 | TRBJ1-2 | - | TRBV19 | CASSNQQGAGGYTF | TGTGCCAGTAGTAACCAACAGGGAGCAGGGGGCTACACCTTC
- | 15 | TRBJ2-5 | TRBD1 | TRBV5-1 | CASSAGTGGRETQYF | TGCGCCAGCAGCGCTGGGACAGGGGGCCGGGAGACCCAGTACTTC
- | 14 | TRBJ1-2 | - | TRBV7-9 | CASYAGPANYGYTF | TGTGCCAGCTATGCAGGGCCCGCTAACTATGGCTACACCTTC
medium-sized | 15 | TRBJ2-3 | TRBD2 | TRBV29-1 | CSALGGRANTDTQYF | TGCAGCGCACTAGGCGGGAGGGCCAACACAGATACGCAGTATTTT
medium-sized | 16 | TRBJ1-1 | - | TRBV6-2/TRBV6-3 | CASSSPYTDLNTEAFF | TGTGCCAGCAGTAGCCCTTACACAGACTTGAACACTGAAGCTTTCTTT
few | 12 | TRBJ1-4 | - | TRBV2 | CASSEQGEKLFF | TGTGCCAGCAGTGAACAGGGTGAAAAACTGTTTTTT